This is a list of T cell receptor beta chains from one sample in a study of human T cells and chemical hapten exposure. TCRdb fed the 5' RACE reads into MiXCR, producing one record per CDR3 protein. The sample contains under 150,000 distinct CDR3 sequences, approximately 20% of which appear only once. The receptors were sampled from a human donor in good health. Both conserved end residues are part of each CDR3. A D gene is named only where the DNA matches it firmly. Clone sizes are given selectively: once, few, many, or a class where the clone is expanded.

j_call | v_call | d_call | cdr3_length | clone_size | cdr3_aa | cdr3_nt
TRBJ2-1 | TRBV20-1 | TRBD1 | 16 | NA | CSGYPGGQGGYNEQFF | TGCAGTGGATACCCCGGGGGACAGGGGGGATACAATGAGCAGTTCTTC
TRBJ1-6 | TRBV28 | TRBD1 | 13 | few | CASSFDRDSPLHF | TGTGCCAGCAGTTTTGACAGGGATTCACCCCTCCACTTT
TRBJ2-2 | TRBV2 | NA | 17 | few | CASSEAPPPWFAGELFF | TGTGCCAGCAGTGAAGCGCCCCCTCCTTGGTTCGCCGGGGAGCTGTTTTTT
TRBJ2-1 | TRBV14 | TRBD2 | 15 | NA | CASSQDLAGGGEQFF | TGTGCCAGCAGCCAAGATCTGGCGGGAGGAGGTGAGCAGTTCTTC
TRBJ2-5 | TRBV6-5 | NA | 13 | few | CASSYNGRETQYF | TGTGCCAGCAGTTATAACGGCCGAGAGACCCAGTACTTC
TRBJ2-6 | TRBV28 | NA | 19 | few | CASSIAQGTLVSGANVLTF | TGTGCCAGCAGTATAGCACAGGGTACACTCGTCTCTGGGGCCAACGTCCTGACTTTC
TRBJ2-2 | TRBV6-5 | TRBD1 | 15 | few | CASSSRTGHTGELFF | TGTGCCAGCAGTTCCCGGACAGGGCACACCGGGGAGCTGTTTTTT
TRBJ1-2 | TRBV4-1 | NA | 14 | NA | CASSQVPGHDGYTF | TGCGCCAGCAGCCAAGTTCCAGGGCACGATGGCTACACCTTC
TRBJ2-7 | TRBV27 | NA | 13 | NA | CADPGAWRDEQYF | TGTGCCGATCCAGGGGCTTGGAGGGACGAGCAGTACTTC
TRBJ2-6 | TRBV30 | NA | 15 | many | CAYLRGAAGANVLTF | TGTGCCTACCTCCGGGGGGCAGCTGGGGCCAACGTCCTGACTTTC
TRBJ2-4 | TRBV7-9 | NA | 13 | many | CASSLSQGNIQYF | TGTGCCAGCAGCTTGAGTCAGGGAAACATTCAGTACTTC